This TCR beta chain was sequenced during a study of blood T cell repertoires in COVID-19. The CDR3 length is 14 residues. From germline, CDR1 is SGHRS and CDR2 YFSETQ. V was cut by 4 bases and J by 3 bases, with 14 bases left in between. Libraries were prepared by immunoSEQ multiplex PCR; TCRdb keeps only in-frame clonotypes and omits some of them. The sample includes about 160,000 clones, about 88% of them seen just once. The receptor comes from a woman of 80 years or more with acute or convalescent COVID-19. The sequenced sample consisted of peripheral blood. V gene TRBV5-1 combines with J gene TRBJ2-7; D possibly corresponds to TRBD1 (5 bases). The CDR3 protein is CASSVRGQIYEQYF. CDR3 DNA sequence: TGCGCCAGCAGCGTAAGGGGCCAGATCTACGAGCAGTACTTC.